This record covers a single T cell receptor (beta chain). Possible read error: a much larger clone is one base away. The record originates from a study of human T cells and chemical hapten exposure. On the study more broadly: There were per-sample TCR yield variations, arising mainly from small pooled library volume differences.

MiXCR was run by TCRdb on the RACE reads, yielding one entry per CDR3 protein. The repertoire holds roughly 100,000 distinct CDR3 sequences, with 10% to 15% as singletons. Trimming removed 8 bases from V and 0 bases from J, with 5 bases in between. From germline, CDR1 is SGHTA and CDR2 FQGNSA. This CDR3 spans 13 amino acids. Stated time point: pre-sensitization, week 0. Specified treatment: therapeutic diphenylcyclopropenone sensitization with weekly scalp DPC. It was from unfractionated whole blood that total RNA was extracted. This chain joins TRBV7-2 and TRBJ2-6; D is undetermined. This TCR was sampled from a woman aged 45-65 years with alopecia areata. Some clones in this sample may be carry-over from other donors' samples. This sample comprised whole blood, obtained in connection with sensitization to the hapten diphenylcyclopropenone (DPC). CDR3 in amino acids: CASGPSGANVLTF. DNA for the CDR3: TGTGCCAGCGGCCCCTCTGGGGCCAACGTCCTGACTTTC.